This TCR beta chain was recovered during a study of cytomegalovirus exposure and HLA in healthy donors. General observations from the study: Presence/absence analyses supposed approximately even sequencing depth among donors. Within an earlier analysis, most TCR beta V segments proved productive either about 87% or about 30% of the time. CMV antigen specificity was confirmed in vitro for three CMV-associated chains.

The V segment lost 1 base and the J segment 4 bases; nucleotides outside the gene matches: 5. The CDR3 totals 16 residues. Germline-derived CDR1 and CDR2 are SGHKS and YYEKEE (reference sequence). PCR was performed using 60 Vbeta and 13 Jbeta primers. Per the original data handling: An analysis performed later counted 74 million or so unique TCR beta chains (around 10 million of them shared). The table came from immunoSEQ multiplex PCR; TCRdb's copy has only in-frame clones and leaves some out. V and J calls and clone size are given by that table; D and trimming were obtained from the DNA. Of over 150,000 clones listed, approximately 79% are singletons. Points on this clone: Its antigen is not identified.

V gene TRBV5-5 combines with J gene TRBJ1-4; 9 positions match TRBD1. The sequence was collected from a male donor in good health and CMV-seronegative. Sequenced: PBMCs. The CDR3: CASSLRGQGGNEKLFF. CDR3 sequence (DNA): TGTGCCAGCAGCTTGAGGGGACAGGGAGGTAATGAAAAACTGTTTTTT.